These 27 T cell receptor beta chains originate from one sample sequenced in a study of blood T cell repertoires in COVID-19. Sequencing used immunoSEQ multiplex PCR; TCRdb keeps in-frame clones, though not all of them. Of around 370,000 clones in the sample, approximately 87% were seen once. Sequencing was carried out using peripheral blood. The receptor source for this set is a woman aged 45-65 years with COVID-19, enrolled during active disease.

This clone was picked up one time. V and J are TRBV11-2 and TRBJ2-1, with D possibly being TRBD1 (7 bases). This CDR3 comprises 15 residues. Germline V CDR1 and CDR2: SGHAT, FQNNGV. Trimming stripped 5 bases from V and 6 bases from J, with 17 bases between. The CDR3 here is CASSPYRQGGNEQFF. The CDR3 region has the DNA TGTGCCAGCAGCCCCTACCGGCAGGGGGGCAATGAGCAGTTCTTC.

The chain employs TRBV5-1 and TRBJ2-7, with D maybe TRBD2 (6 bases). Germline CDR1 and CDR2: SGHRS and YFSETQ. This CDR3 has 17 residues. V lost 0 bases to trimming and J lost 1 base, with 17 bases between them. The chain's CDR3 is CASSLVPFGSGSYEQYF. CDR3 DNA sequence: TGCGCCAGCAGCTTGGTTCCTTTCGGGAGTGGGTCCTACGAGCAGTACTTC.

This chain connects TRBV6-1 to TRBJ1-1, with D tentatively TRBD1 (6 bases). The CDR3 spans 16 residues. The V and J ends lost 3 bases and 4 bases respectively, with 18 bases between them. The V gene's germline CDR1 is MNHNS and CDR2 SASEGT. The CDR3 here is CASSDPGHRVGTEAFF. DNA for the CDR3: TGTGCCAGCAGTGACCCGGGACATAGGGTGGGCACTGAAGCTTTCTTT.

V and J are TRBV5-1 and TRBJ2-3; the D gene is possibly TRBD1 (5 bases). Germline V lookup: CDR1 SGHRS, CDR2 YFSETQ. The CDR3 length is 14 residues. Trimming removed 0 bases at V and 2 bases at J, with 7 bases between. Here the CDR3 reads CASSLGQITDTQYF. The CDR3 DNA reads as TGCGCCAGCAGCTTGGGACAGATCACAGATACGCAGTATTTT.

Only one count was recorded for this clone. The chain employs TRBV10-3 and TRBJ1-1; no reliable D call. V lost 0 bases and J lost 6, with 8 bases in between. The CDR3 is 13 residues long. Germline lookup yields CDR1 ENHRY and CDR2 SYGVKD. DNA of the CDR3: TGTGCCATCAGTGAGTCGTGGACTTCTGAAGCTTTCTTT. It is translated as CAISESWTSEAFF.

The V call is TRBV6-6, the J call TRBJ1-4, with 7 bases identical to TRBD1. The ends lost 8 bases at V and 2 bases at J; junction bases unmatched: 11. Germline V lookup: CDR1 MNHNY, CDR2 SVGAGI (reference sequence). There are 16 residues in the CDR3. In nucleotides, the CDR3 is TGTGCCAGCTCCAAGCCCAAGGGACAGACTAATGAAAAACTGTTTTTT. Its protein is CASSKPKGQTNEKLFF.

The CDR3 reads CASSEAGTGGKAFF. The DNA for the CDR3 is TGTGCCAGCAGTGAAGCCGGGACAGGCGGCAAAGCTTTCTTT. The chain has TRBV2 and TRBJ1-1; 8 bases fit TRBD1. There are 14 residues in the CDR3. V was clipped by 0 bases and J by 9 bases; unmatched bases: 6. Germline loops: CDR1 SNHLY, CDR2 FYNNEI.

V usage is TRBV3-1 (or the pseudogene TRBV3-2) and J usage is TRBJ2-1, with D maybe TRBD1 (6 bases). Between the trimmed V and J ends, which lost 4 bases and 6 bases, there was a span of 16 bases. The CDR3 sequence is 15 residues long. Germline V lookup: CDR1 LGHDT, CDR2 YNNKEL (reference sequence). The CDR3 DNA sequence: TGTGCCAGCAGCCGAGCCGACAGGCCCTTCAATGAGCAGTTCTTC. It translates to CASSRADRPFNEQFF.

This clone appeared once. The chain is built from TRBV30 and TRBJ1-6; D is undetermined. There are 13 residues in the CDR3. Germline V lookup: CDR1 GTSNPN, CDR2 SVGIG (reference sequence). V was cut by 4 bases and J by 11 bases, with 15 bases left in between. For the CDR3, the DNA is TGTGCCTGGAATAGTAGTCCGAATGCACCCCTCCACTTT. It specifies CAWNSSPNAPLHF. Based on the CDR3 plus reference TRBV30 and TRBJ1-6, the full variable domain is SQTIHQWPATLVQPVGSPLSLECTVEGTSNPNLYWYRQAAGRGLQLLFYSVGIGQISSEVPQNLSASRPQDRQFILSSKKLLLSDSGFYLCAWNSSPNAPLHFGNGTRLTVT.

The V and J genes are TRBV5-1 and TRBJ1-2; D not resolved. The germline V and J ends were trimmed by 5 bases and 4 bases, with 15 bases remaining between them. The CDR3 sequence is 14 residues long. Per germline, CDR1 SGHRS and CDR2 YFSETQ. The CDR3 spells CASSYGLGGYGYTF. In DNA, the CDR3 is TGCGCCAGCAGTTACGGACTGGGCGGCTATGGCTACACCTTC.

This rearrangement joins TRBV27 to TRBJ1-1, with TRBD1 matching over 10 bases. The V segment lost 2 bases and the J segment 1 base; nucleotides outside the gene matches: 16. The CDR3 is 20 amino acids. CDR1 and CDR2 from the germline V gene are MNHEY and SMNVEV (reference sequence). The CDR3 DNA sequence: TGTGCCAGCAGTTTACGGCGACAGGGGGCGCTTGTCTATCCGAACACTGAAGCTTTCTTT. Its translation is CASSLRRQGALVYPNTEAFF.

The J gene is TRBJ2-2, the V gene TRBV5-8; tentatively, D is TRBD2 (6 bases). The CDR3 loop spans 15 amino acids. The ends were cut back, 7 bases at V and 4 bases at J, with 17 bases in the middle. Germline CDR1 reads SGHTS; CDR2 reads YDEGEE. CDR3 in amino acids: CASSESGRSTGELFF. The DNA of the CDR3 is TGTGCCAGCTCTGAATCCGGGAGAAGCACCGGGGAGCTGTTTTTT.

Comment on this clone: The same CDR3 is also encoded by other DNA sequences in this sample. The chain uses TRBV3-1 (or the pseudogene TRBV3-2) and TRBJ1-1; D ambiguous. The germline gives CDR1 LGHDT, CDR2 YNNKEL (reference sequence). This CDR3 is built from 13 residues. Trimming removed 3 bases at V and 1 base at J, with 6 bases between. This CDR3 is CASSHGGNTEAFF. In DNA form, the CDR3 reads TGTGCCAGCAGCCACGGAGGGAACACTGAAGCTTTCTTT.

The rearrangement uses TRBV18 and TRBJ1-1; D unclear. CDR3 length equals 13 residues. Germline loops: CDR1 KGHSH, CDR2 LQKENI. With 1 base removed from V and 7 bases from J, the gap between germline ends came to 10 bases. Written as DNA, the CDR3 is TGTGCCAGCTCACCACTTTCCGAGGGTGAAGCTTTCTTT. The encoded protein is CASSPLSEGEAFF.

This sequence joins TRBV5-1 and TRBJ1-1; D ambiguous. Trimming pared 2 bases from V and 1 base from J, leaving 15 bases between. Germline V gene data show CDR1 as SGHRS and CDR2 as YFSETQ. This CDR3 spans 16 amino acids. As DNA, the CDR3 is TGCGCCAGCAGCTTTGACATAGTCATTGGGAACACTGAAGCTTTCTTT. Its translation is CASSFDIVIGNTEAFF.

The chain carries TRBV11-3 and TRBJ2-1; D perhaps matches TRBD2 (5 bases). This CDR3 contains 14 residues. The V and J ends lost 2 bases and 10 bases respectively, with 15 bases between them. The V gene's germline CDR1 is SGHNT and CDR2 YENEEA. CDR3 amino acids: CASSLSPLRREQFF. The DNA of the CDR3 is TGTGCCAGCAGCTTATCCCCCCTGAGGAGGGAGCAGTTCTTC.

This clone occurred once. V gene TRBV19 combines with J gene TRBJ2-2; perhaps TRBD1 as D (5 bases). The germline V gene encodes CDR1 LNHDA and CDR2 SQIVND (reference sequence). Trimming left V 7 bases short and J 0 bases short, with 15 bases between. The CDR3 is made up of 16 amino acids. The CDR3 is CASTDFGAPNTGELFF. CDR3 DNA sequence: TGTGCCAGTACAGACTTTGGGGCCCCGAACACCGGGGAGCTGTTTTTT.

This sequence joins TRBV5-1 and TRBJ2-5, with 8 positions matching TRBD1. Germline V gene lookup returns CDR1 SGHRS and CDR2 YFSETQ. J was trimmed by 4 bases and V by 2 bases; bases with no gene match: 1. The CDR3 contains 13 residues. CDR3 DNA sequence: TGCGCCAGCAGCTTAACAGGGGGAGAGACCCAGTACTTC. This translates into CASSLTGGETQYF.

The chain combines TRBV18 with TRBJ2-3; TRBD1 might be the D (9 bases). V was pared by 3 bases and J by 5 bases, with 36 bases between. There are 22 residues in the CDR3. Looked up from germline, CDR1 is KGHSH and CDR2 is LQKENI. The CDR3 coding sequence is TGTGCCAGCTCACCCGGGACAGGGAGGATAGCGGGACCTGGATCTACTAGAGATACGCAGTATTTT. Its translation: CASSPGTGRIAGPGSTRDTQYF. Drawing the rest from reference TRBV18 and TRBJ2-3, the complete variable domain is NAGVMQNPRHLVRRRGQEARLRCSPMKGHSHVYWYRQLPEEGLKFMVYLQKENIIDESGMPKERFSAEFPKEGPSILRIQQVVRGDSAAYFCASSPGTGRIAGPGSTRDTQYFGPGTRLTVL.

This clone came up a few times. This chain uses TRBV29-1 with TRBJ2-1; D may be TRBD2 (6 bases). The CDR3 spans 12 residues. Per germline, CDR1 SQVTM and CDR2 ANQGSEA. The V and J ends lost 6 bases and 7 bases respectively, with 13 bases between them. The CDR3 region has the DNA TGCAGCGTCCGCGGGGTTTTAAATGAGCAGTTCTTC. Translating gives CSVRGVLNEQFF.

This rearrangement joins TRBV30 to TRBJ2-7; 9 bases align to TRBD1. The CDR3 covers 15 residues. Trimming took 2 bases from V and 5 from J; bases not matched to a gene: 10. CDR1 and CDR2 (germline): GTSNPN, SVGIG (reference sequence). In DNA form, the CDR3 reads TGTGCCTGGAGTAATGGGGACAGGGACTACGACGAGCAGTACTTC. Its protein product is CAWSNGDRDYDEQYF.

The chain joins TRBV14 to TRBJ1-1, with 7 bases lining up with TRBD1. The length of the CDR3 is 14 residues. The V gene's germline CDR1 is SGHDN and CDR2 FVKESK. The ends lost 0 bases at V and 5 bases at J; junction bases unmatched: 3. CDR3 in amino acids: CASSQEQGRTEAFF. CDR3 DNA sequence: TGTGCCAGCAGCCAAGAACAGGGGAGGACTGAAGCTTTCTTT.

This rearrangement joins TRBV19 to TRBJ1-5; D possibly corresponds to TRBD1 (6 bases). The CDR3 runs to 13 residues. Germline CDR1 reads LNHDA; CDR2 reads SQIVND (reference sequence). Trimming removed 8 bases from V and 6 bases from J, with 14 bases in between. The CDR3 coding sequence is TGTGCCAGTCAGGGAGCAGGGGTTCAGCCCCAGCATTTT. It encodes CASQGAGVQPQHF. Variable domain in full (rest from reference TRBV19 and TRBJ1-5): DGGITQSPKYLFRKEGQNVTLSCEQNLNHDAMYWYRQDPGQGLRLIYYSQIVNDFQKGDIAEGYSVSREKKESFPLTVTSAQKNPTAFYLCASQGAGVQPQHFGDGTRLSIL.

V and J are TRBV29-1 and TRBJ2-1; TRBD2 matches at 7 bases. CDR3 length: 12 amino acids. J lost 8 bases, V lost 8 bases, and 9 bases had no gene match. In germline, CDR1 is SQVTM, CDR2 ANQGSEA. CDR3 loop: CSISGRWDEQFF. DNA for the CDR3: TGCAGCATATCCGGGAGGTGGGATGAGCAGTTCTTC.

The chain employs TRBV27 and TRBJ1-1; TRBD1 might be the D (5 bases). Germline CDR1 reads MNHEY; CDR2 reads SMNVEV (reference sequence). The CDR3 spans 15 residues. V lost 1 base and J lost 1, with 10 bases in between. CDR3 sequence (DNA): TGTGCCAGCAGTTTATACCAGGGTGGGAACACTGAAGCTTTCTTT. Protein: CASSLYQGGNTEAFF.

The V gene is TRBV5-1, the J gene TRBJ1-1; 10 bases line up with TRBD1. The CDR3 totals 15 residues. The V and J ends lost 1 base and 3 bases, in that order; junction bases with no gene match: 3. Germline values: CDR1 SGHRS, CDR2 YFSETQ. This CDR3 is CASSLRQGADTEAFF. The CDR3 bases are TGCGCCAGCAGCTTGAGACAGGGGGCAGACACTGAAGCTTTCTTT.

This chain joins TRBV4-3 and TRBJ2-7, with 9 bases fitting TRBD1. Per the germline V gene, CDR1 is LGHNA and CDR2 is YSLEER. This CDR3 contains 15 residues. The trim removed 4 bases at V and 4 bases at J, leaving 8 bases unmatched. The CDR3: CASSLYGTGNYEQYF. The CDR3 bases are TGCGCCAGCAGCCTGTACGGGACAGGGAATTACGAGCAGTACTTC.